This T cell receptor (beta chain) was retrieved from a study of T-cell memory formation after mild COVID-19. Study-wide background: Among the donors, TCR clusters were largely specific to each donor.

With 4 bases removed from V and 2 bases from J, the gap between germline ends came to 12 bases. The CDR3 length is 14 residues. Germline V gene sequence: CDR1 MGHRA, CDR2 YSYEKL. One entry per CDR3 protein results from TCRdb running MiXCR on the 5' RACE reads. The profile shows fewer than 150,000 distinct CDR3 sequences, 15% to 20% of them singletons. This clonotype originated in a man between 18 and 35 years old who had mild COVID-19 (a few samples of this study predate the infection). Cell type and time point are not known. The sequencing sample was made of PBMCs or a T cell subset sorted from them (not recorded which). V gene TRBV4-1 combines with J gene TRBJ2-7; D not certain. This chain's CDR3 is CASSREQITYEQYF. In DNA form, the CDR3 reads TGCGCCAGCAGCCGGGAACAGATTACCTACGAGCAGTACTTC.